This TCR beta chain was profiled in a study of blood T cell repertoires in COVID-19. For the study at large: PBMCs, B-cell-depleted T cells, or T cells provided the cDNA or gDNA that made up the material.

Under the authors' procedure: Amplification of reference gene primers provided the estimated nucleated cell counts. Here immunoSEQ multiplex PCR was the method, and the copy in TCRdb shows in-frame clones only, minus some. V and J calls plus clone size are reproduced from that table; the DNA served to infer D and trimming. The table shows about 150,000 clones, with 75% to 90% occurring only once. This CDR3 contains 15 residues. Germline trimming cut 5 bases from V and 6 bases from J; bases unmatched to any gene: 8. CDR1 SGHTA and CDR2 FQGNSA come from the germline V gene. The sample was peripheral blood. This TCR was sampled from a man aged 55 to 70 with acute or convalescent COVID-19. This chain joins TRBV7-2 and TRBJ2-1; 9 bases match TRBD2. CDR3 sequence reads: CASSPTSGFINEQFF. CDR3 bases: TGTGCCAGCAGCCCGACTAGCGGCTTCATCAATGAGCAGTTCTTC. The variable domain in full, completed from reference TRBV7-2 and TRBJ2-1, reads GAGVSQSPSNKVTEKGKDVELRCDPISGHTALYWYRQSLGQGLEFLIYFQGNSAPDKSGLPSDRFSAERTGGSVSTLTIQRTQQEDSAVYLCASSPTSGFINEQFFGPGTRLTVL.